A single T cell receptor (beta chain) is shown here with its context. The clone's antigen remains unknown. Per-nucleotide qualities are absent, and no much larger clonotype sits a single base away. This specimen belongs to a study of blood T cell repertoires in COVID-19 (dated by TCRdb to about 2020). Looking at the study overall: The collaborator samples originated in the United States, Italy and Spain and spanned the acute and convalescent phases of COVID-19. The prospective study material was composed of cDNA or gDNA derived from T cells, B-cell-depleted T cells, or PBMCs. Deeply sampled blood TCRbeta repertoires from subjects exposed to, actively infected with, or recovered from COVID-19 were included in the dataset. The repertoires were made available in a free public database intended to serve as a resource for research on the immune response to SARS-CoV-2. Samples were obtained from the ongoing ImmuneRACE study (first 160 participants) and from 950 to 1,500 subjects provided by 6 global collaborators. The sample metadata nearly always contained a de-identified subject ID, COVID-19 status, age in years and sex. Where available, HLA class I and class II types were taken from metadata supplied by the sample provider and were not determined by assay-based typing.

Here is what the overall study found, with its caveats: The amount of clinical and demographic metadata varied by source and participant and was provided uncurated.

The immunoSEQ Assay, a bias-controlled multiplex PCR, was used to amplify TCRbeta CDR3 regions from genomic DNA. The authors processed their data as follows. Within the assay, amplification of reference gene primers was used to estimate how many nucleated cells each sample contained. To quantify the absolute abundance of each unique TCRbeta CDR3 rearrangement, sequence reads were collapsed and filtered. For each sample, productive Simpson clonality was calculated as the square root of Simpson's diversity index across productive rearrangements. TCRdb re-hosts the immuneACCESS table, in-frame sequences only. Its copies lack some clones; in the studies checked, an unresolved V gene accounts for under half of them, and the cause for the rest is not known. The DNA was the basis for D and trimming; V, J and clone size are from that table. The sample table lists about 59,000 clones, around 80% of them with a count of one. The top ten clones comprise approximately 3.4% of the sample.

Collaborating institutions collected whole blood in K2EDTA tubes following their own protocols. For TCRbeta analysis, collaborator samples were shipped as frozen whole blood, as isolated PBMCs, or as DNA extracted from either sample type. The CDR3 holds 15 amino acids from the cysteine to the phenylalanine. Here the CDR3 DNA is all that survives: 45 bases in frame from base 1. Trimming leaves V shorter by 4 bases and J shorter by 4 bases, with the junction holding 5 bases beyond the gene matches. Specimen: peripheral blood. This receptor was identified in a man in his 60s with acute or convalescent COVID-19. Here the chain combines TRBV23-1 and TRBJ2-3; 10 bases in the junction line up with TRBD2. TRBV23-1 is noted as an ORF with a role that remains uncertain. Read as DNA, the sequence is TGCGCCAGCAGTCCGAGACTAGCGGGTGCAGATACGCAGTATTTT. The translation is CASSPRLAGADTQYF.